This TCR beta chain was profiled in a study of T cells in Graves' hyperthyroidism and ophthalmopathy. V lost 0 bases to trimming and J lost 4 bases; unmatched junction nucleotides: 3. This CDR3 spans 15 amino acids. The V gene's germline CDR1 is SGHNT and CDR2 YYREEE (reference sequence). Amplification targeted TCR beta CDR3 regions from RNA transcripts. Initially, a first-round RT-PCR of the TCR CDR3 employed the HTBI primer set. Via MiXCR, TCRdb re-called the multiplex PCR reads, giving one row per CDR3 protein. The sample yields hundreds of thousands of distinct CDR3 sequences, about a sixth seen once.

This chain joins TRBV5-4 and TRBJ2-7; 11 positions agree with TRBD2. The source of this sequence is a woman aged 18-29 years with Graves' hyperthyroidism. Sequencing was carried out using blood. DNA of the CDR3: TGTGCCAGCAGCTTGGAGGCTAGCGGGAGGTACGAGCAGTACTTC. As protein: CASSLEASGRYEQYF.